These T cell receptor beta chains were read from a single sample in a study of T cell responses to AZD1222 COVID-19 vaccine. TCRdb's table, derived via immunoSEQ multiplex PCR, lists solely in-frame clones and lacks some. The sample lists 200,000 to 300,000 clones, more than 80% occurring once. The source material was peripheral blood, sampled on day 0 of AZD1222 vaccination. These receptors were collected from an adult in good health. Both conserved end residues are part of each CDR3. D genes are given only for firm matches. Clone size is stated in some rows and not others, as once, few, many or a class when expanded.

cdr3_nt: TGTGCCAGCAGATATGGGACAGGTGGGAATCAGCCCCAGCATTTT
cdr3_aa: CASRYGTGGNQPQHF
j_call: TRBJ1-5
d_call: TRBD1
clone_size: NA
v_call: TRBV5-8

cdr3_nt: TGTGCCAGCAGCTTAAGTGAGCAGTTCTTC
cdr3_aa: CASSLSEQFF
j_call: TRBJ2-1
d_call: NA
clone_size: few
v_call: TRBV11-2

cdr3_nt: TGTGCCAGCGGCCAAGGGAGCGAGGTGTACGAGCAGTACTTC
cdr3_aa: CASGQGSEVYEQYF
j_call: TRBJ2-7
d_call: NA
clone_size: once
v_call: TRBV6-5

cdr3_nt: TGTGCCACCGCACAGGGCCCCTCTGGAAACACCATATATTTT
cdr3_aa: CATAQGPSGNTIYF
j_call: TRBJ1-3
d_call: NA
clone_size: NA
v_call: TRBV7-9

cdr3_nt: TGTGCCAGCTCCGGACAGAGCAATCAGCCCCAGCATTTT
cdr3_aa: CASSGQSNQPQHF
j_call: TRBJ1-5
d_call: NA
clone_size: NA
v_call: TRBV18

cdr3_nt: TGTGCCAGCTCACCCCCCCTGACAGGGTTATATGGCTACACCTTC
cdr3_aa: CASSPPLTGLYGYTF
j_call: TRBJ1-2
d_call: TRBD1
clone_size: NA
v_call: TRBV18

cdr3_nt: TGCAGCGTGGAGGAAAACATTCAGTACTTC
cdr3_aa: CSVEENIQYF
j_call: TRBJ2-4
d_call: NA
clone_size: NA
v_call: TRBV29-1

cdr3_nt: TGTGCCAGCAGCTCCACTAGCGGGGGGGCCTCCTACAATGAGCAGTTCTTC
cdr3_aa: CASSSTSGGASYNEQFF
j_call: TRBJ2-1
d_call: TRBD2
clone_size: NA
v_call: TRBV28

cdr3_nt: TGTGCCAGCAGCCAAGTCGAGTCTGGCTACACCTTC
cdr3_aa: CASSQVESGYTF
j_call: TRBJ1-2
d_call: NA
clone_size: once
v_call: TRBV3-1/TRBV3-2

cdr3_nt: TGCAGTCCCACCCAATCCACTGAAGCTTTCTTT
cdr3_aa: CSPTQSTEAFF
j_call: TRBJ1-1
d_call: NA
clone_size: once
v_call: TRBV20-1

cdr3_nt: TGTGCCAGCAGCCACAAGAACAGGGGTCGCACTGAAGCTTTCTTT
cdr3_aa: CASSHKNRGRTEAFF
j_call: TRBJ1-1
d_call: TRBD1
clone_size: NA
v_call: TRBV4-2

cdr3_nt: TGTGCCAGTAGTATTCAGGGTCCCGGGGAGCTGTTTTTT
cdr3_aa: CASSIQGPGELFF
j_call: TRBJ2-2
d_call: NA
clone_size: NA
v_call: TRBV19

cdr3_nt: TGTGCCAGCACCCCGTGGGGGGGGGAAGAGCAGTACTTC
cdr3_aa: CASTPWGGEEQYF
j_call: TRBJ2-7
d_call: TRBD2
clone_size: NA
v_call: TRBV25-1

cdr3_nt: TGTGCCATCAGCGGACAGGGAGGGGGCTACACCTTC
cdr3_aa: CAISGQGGGYTF
j_call: TRBJ1-2
d_call: TRBD1
clone_size: NA
v_call: TRBV10-3

cdr3_nt: TGTGCCACCAGGGGGGAGGCGAACACTGAAGCTTTCTTT
cdr3_aa: CATRGEANTEAFF
j_call: TRBJ1-1
d_call: TRBD1
clone_size: NA
v_call: TRBV19

cdr3_nt: TGTGCCAGCAGCTGGGGACAGGGAAACATTCAGTACTTC
cdr3_aa: CASSWGQGNIQYF
j_call: TRBJ2-4
d_call: TRBD1
clone_size: NA
v_call: TRBV11-3

cdr3_nt: TGTGCCAGCAGCCAAGATGACGGGGGTGGCGGGACTAATGAAAAACTGTTTTTT
cdr3_aa: CASSQDDGGGGTNEKLFF
j_call: TRBJ1-4
d_call: NA
clone_size: NA
v_call: TRBV4-2

cdr3_nt: TGTGCCAGCAGTTTGCTGACAGGGAGCCATGGCTACACCTTC
cdr3_aa: CASSLLTGSHGYTF
j_call: TRBJ1-2
d_call: TRBD1
clone_size: few
v_call: TRBV28

cdr3_nt: TGTGCCAGCAGTTTTGACCCCGAAGACACAGATACGCAGTATTTT
cdr3_aa: CASSFDPEDTDTQYF
j_call: TRBJ2-3
d_call: NA
clone_size: NA
v_call: TRBV28

cdr3_nt: TGTGCCAGCAGCTTCAGCTCCTACAATGAGCAGTTCTTC
cdr3_aa: CASSFSSYNEQFF
j_call: TRBJ2-1
d_call: NA
clone_size: NA
v_call: TRBV7-3

cdr3_nt: TGTGCCAGCTTCACCGGGGGGCAGCTAAACGAGCAGTACTTC
cdr3_aa: CASFTGGQLNEQYF
j_call: TRBJ2-7
d_call: NA
clone_size: NA
v_call: TRBV28

cdr3_nt: TGTGCCAGCAGCTTAGGGGGGACAGCCTTTTCCATCACAGATACGCAGTATTTT
cdr3_aa: CASSLGGTAFSITDTQYF
j_call: TRBJ2-3
d_call: TRBD1
clone_size: NA
v_call: TRBV11-3

cdr3_nt: TGTGCCAGCAGGGACAGCCGTAGTATTAGCAATCAGCCCCAGCATTTT
cdr3_aa: CASRDSRSISNQPQHF
j_call: TRBJ1-5
d_call: NA
clone_size: NA
v_call: TRBV28

cdr3_nt: TGTGCCAGCAGCTTAGGGGTTGGGGAGCAGTACTTC
cdr3_aa: CASSLGVGEQYF
j_call: TRBJ2-7
d_call: NA
clone_size: NA
v_call: TRBV11-2

cdr3_nt: TGTGCCAGCAGCGTAGGACCGCCAAAAAACACTGAAGCTTTCTTT
cdr3_aa: CASSVGPPKNTEAFF
j_call: TRBJ1-1
d_call: NA
clone_size: NA
v_call: TRBV9

cdr3_nt: TGTGCCAGCAGCCAATCCCCCAGGGCTGAAGCTTTCTTT
cdr3_aa: CASSQSPRAEAFF
j_call: TRBJ1-1
d_call: NA
clone_size: NA
v_call: TRBV3-1/TRBV3-2

cdr3_nt: TGTGCCAGTAGTCGGGGCTTCTCCTACGAGCAGTACTTC
cdr3_aa: CASSRGFSYEQYF
j_call: TRBJ2-7
d_call: NA
clone_size: NA
v_call: TRBV19

cdr3_nt: TGTGCCAGCAACGGTCTCGGTACCACAGATACGCAGTATTTT
cdr3_aa: CASNGLGTTDTQYF
j_call: TRBJ2-3
d_call: NA
clone_size: NA
v_call: TRBV2

cdr3_nt: TGTGCCAGCAGAAGTGAGTACAGGATGATGTACGAGCAGTACTTC
cdr3_aa: CASRSEYRMMYEQYF
j_call: TRBJ2-7
d_call: NA
clone_size: NA
v_call: TRBV7-8

cdr3_nt: TGTGCCACCCGGGGTTTCTCTGGAAACACCATATATTTT
cdr3_aa: CATRGFSGNTIYF
j_call: TRBJ1-3
d_call: NA
clone_size: NA
v_call: TRBV2

cdr3_nt: TGCGCCAGCAGCCCCTGGGCGGGGGGGCCCAACAATGAGCAGTTCTTC
cdr3_aa: CASSPWAGGPNNEQFF
j_call: TRBJ2-1
d_call: TRBD2
clone_size: few
v_call: TRBV4-1

cdr3_nt: TGCGCCAGCAGGGCTCGGACAGGACGCAATCAGCCCCAGCATTTT
cdr3_aa: CASRARTGRNQPQHF
j_call: TRBJ1-5
d_call: TRBD1
clone_size: NA
v_call: TRBV10-1

cdr3_nt: TGTGCCAGCACATCTGGGGGGTACCTGAACTATGGCTACACCTTC
cdr3_aa: CASTSGGYLNYGYTF
j_call: TRBJ1-2
d_call: NA
clone_size: once
v_call: TRBV5-6

cdr3_nt: TGCGCCAGCAGCGATCTAGCGGGGGGGCCCACAGATACGCAGTATTTT
cdr3_aa: CASSDLAGGPTDTQYF
j_call: TRBJ2-3
d_call: TRBD2
clone_size: NA
v_call: TRBV5-1

cdr3_nt: TGTGCCAGCAGCTCAACCTCTAGCACAGATACGCAGTATTTT
cdr3_aa: CASSSTSSTDTQYF
j_call: TRBJ2-3
d_call: NA
clone_size: NA
v_call: TRBV7-3

cdr3_nt: TGTGCCAGCAGCCAAGACGGGTCAGGCAGGGCACGAGGCTACACCTTC
cdr3_aa: CASSQDGSGRARGYTF
j_call: TRBJ1-2
d_call: NA
clone_size: NA
v_call: TRBV14

cdr3_nt: TGCGCCAGCAGCTTGGCCTGGGAGGCCGGTGAGACCCAGTACTTC
cdr3_aa: CASSLAWEAGETQYF
j_call: TRBJ2-5
d_call: NA
clone_size: few
v_call: TRBV5-1

cdr3_nt: TGTGCCAGCAGCTCTCAGGGTACCGGGGAGCTGTTTTTT
cdr3_aa: CASSSQGTGELFF
j_call: TRBJ2-2
d_call: NA
clone_size: NA
v_call: TRBV7-8

cdr3_nt: TGTGCCAGCAGCATGCGACAGGGGGCTGAAGCTTTCTTT
cdr3_aa: CASSMRQGAEAFF
j_call: TRBJ1-1
d_call: TRBD1
clone_size: NA
v_call: TRBV7-3

cdr3_nt: TGTGCCAGCAGTCGACAGGGACAGTCCTACGAGCAGTACTTC
cdr3_aa: CASSRQGQSYEQYF
j_call: TRBJ2-7
d_call: TRBD1
clone_size: NA
v_call: TRBV28

cdr3_nt: TGTGCCAGCAGCCAAGTGGCAGGGGGGACCTATAATTCACCCCTCCACTTT
cdr3_aa: CASSQVAGGTYNSPLHF
j_call: TRBJ1-6
d_call: TRBD1
clone_size: once
v_call: TRBV4-2

cdr3_nt: TGTGCCACAAGGAAAGGGAACACTGAAGCTTTCTTT
cdr3_aa: CATRKGNTEAFF
j_call: TRBJ1-1
d_call: NA
clone_size: NA
v_call: TRBV25-1

cdr3_nt: TGTGCCAGTAATTTGGGGGGCGACACAGATACGCAGTATTTT
cdr3_aa: CASNLGGDTDTQYF
j_call: TRBJ2-3
d_call: NA
clone_size: NA
v_call: TRBV19

cdr3_nt: TGCGCCAGCAGCCCTTGGCCGGGGACCCAGAGCACAGATACGCAGTATTTT
cdr3_aa: CASSPWPGTQSTDTQYF
j_call: TRBJ2-3
d_call: NA
clone_size: NA
v_call: TRBV5-1

cdr3_nt: TGCAGTGCCTGGCAAAACAATGAGCAGTTCTTC
cdr3_aa: CSAWQNNEQFF
j_call: TRBJ2-1
d_call: NA
clone_size: NA
v_call: TRBV20-1

cdr3_nt: TGTGCCAGCAGCTTCACAAGCGGGAGGGCCCAAGAGACCCAGTACTTC
cdr3_aa: CASSFTSGRAQETQYF
j_call: TRBJ2-5
d_call: TRBD2
clone_size: NA
v_call: TRBV7-8

cdr3_nt: TGTGCCATCGCGGGGGCGACCTACGAGCAGTACTTC
cdr3_aa: CAIAGATYEQYF
j_call: TRBJ2-7
d_call: NA
clone_size: NA
v_call: TRBV10-3

cdr3_nt: TGCGCCAGCAGCCAAGATAGGACTGAAGCTTTCTTT
cdr3_aa: CASSQDRTEAFF
j_call: TRBJ1-1
d_call: NA
clone_size: once
v_call: TRBV4-1

cdr3_nt: TGTGCCACCAGCAGAGACGGAACTAGCGGCCGCTACGAGCAGTACTTC
cdr3_aa: CATSRDGTSGRYEQYF
j_call: TRBJ2-7
d_call: TRBD2
clone_size: NA
v_call: TRBV15

cdr3_nt: TGTGCCAGCAGTGAAGCGGGGGGGACCTATGGCTACACCTTC
cdr3_aa: CASSEAGGTYGYTF
j_call: TRBJ1-2
d_call: NA
clone_size: NA
v_call: TRBV2

cdr3_nt: TGTGCCAGCAGCCCGGGACTAGCGGGAGCCTACGAGCAGTACTTC
cdr3_aa: CASSPGLAGAYEQYF
j_call: TRBJ2-7
d_call: TRBD2
clone_size: NA
v_call: TRBV7-9

cdr3_nt: TGTGCCAGTAGCCCCCGCGGGCTCGAGCAGTACTTC
cdr3_aa: CASSPRGLEQYF
j_call: TRBJ2-7
d_call: NA
clone_size: NA
v_call: TRBV19

cdr3_nt: TGTGCCATCGAGCCAAGGGGCACAGATACGCAGTATTTT
cdr3_aa: CAIEPRGTDTQYF
j_call: TRBJ2-3
d_call: NA
clone_size: once
v_call: TRBV6-5

cdr3_nt: TGCGCCAGCAGCTTGGGTTGGGGACAAAGCAATCAGCCCCAGCATTTT
cdr3_aa: CASSLGWGQSNQPQHF
j_call: TRBJ1-5
d_call: NA
clone_size: NA
v_call: TRBV5-1

cdr3_nt: TGTGCCAGCTCACCACCGAGAGGTTATAGCACTGAAGCTTTCTTT
cdr3_aa: CASSPPRGYSTEAFF
j_call: TRBJ1-1
d_call: NA
clone_size: NA
v_call: TRBV18

cdr3_nt: TGTGCCAGCAGCCTCGGCGCAACTAATGAAAAACTGTTTTTT
cdr3_aa: CASSLGATNEKLFF
j_call: TRBJ1-4
d_call: NA
clone_size: NA
v_call: TRBV2